This TCR beta chain was sequenced for a study of shared clonotypes between healthy human individuals (dated by TCRdb to 2020 to 2022). Study-wide context: A couple of women and three men aged 18 to 49 years were included in the cohort. Blood TCR repertoires of about five healthy adults were deeply sequenced to estimate repertoire size and the extent of clonotype sharing between individuals. Libraries were prepared and TCR repertoires were sequenced by different laboratories using diverse techniques, in order to increase sequencing depth and limit assay-specific biases. For each donor, CD4 naive and CD4 memory were each given three plates, CD8 naive was given two plates, and CD8 memory was given one plate. Each donor's leukapheresis produced roughly between about 0.8 and 8.9 billion PBMCs.

CDR1 and CDR2 are drawn from the germline V gene (reference sequence): MNHNY, SVGAGI. V loses 10 bases at its end and J loses 6 bases; junction bases beyond the gene matches: 5. Taken from cysteine to phenylalanine, the CDR3 has 13 residues. Only the CDR3 DNA stays, 39 bases, in frame from base 1. Healthy HIV-negative adults with no recently reported acute infections or vaccinations were included as donors. All donors were Caucasian adults living in Nashville, Tennessee, USA. CD4+ T cells were enriched by magnetic negative selection; naive cells were then positively selected on CD45RA, and the negative fraction formed the memory subset. After blood collection by leukapheresis, PBMCs were isolated using Ficoll-Histopaque density gradient centrifugation and then cryopreserved in the vapor phase of liquid nitrogen. Purity and quantity of every magnetically sorted T cell population were checked by analytical flow cytometry. From each sorted fraction, genomic DNA was isolated and quantified by UV absorbance on a Nanodrop 2000c.

The paper as a whole reports these results and caveats: Because the study included a small number of donors, the genetic and exposure-history diversity represented was limited. Pairwise subsampling led to the expectation that sequencing depth would affect the degree of clonotype sharing among donors. Sampling was restricted to blood, and TCR repertoires in tissue are likely to differ from TCR repertoires in blood. When a handful of donors were compared, the shared fraction of clonotypes was 5% to 6.5% for naive CD4, around 3.5% for naive CD8, more than 2% for memory CD4, and about 0.36% for memory CD8. Incomplete sequencing was indicated by rarefaction of sorted-subset datasets, despite the large sequencing depth. Higher generation probabilities were observed for clonotypes shared by all four sorted-subset donors than for non-shared clonotypes. Estimated clonotype richness was generally larger for naive than for memory subsets.

Using the deep immunoSEQ assay, multiplex PCR amplified TCR CDR3 regions from genomic DNA. Extracted genomic DNA from each cell subset was distributed evenly across all wells of several immunoSEQ 96-well plates, and each plate was treated as a replicate. Each replicate PCR for sorted subsets received approximately 220 ng genomic DNA, equal to roughly 30,000 T cell genomes. The purified libraries were quantified using a Qubit 3.0 fluorometer, sized with a Bioanalyzer 2100, and then quantified again using the KAPA Library Quantification kit. A separate single-read 150-cycle Illumina NextSeq 550 flow cell was used to sequence each immunoSEQ 96-well plate. The original methods were these. Because the immunoSEQ output included only junctional sequences and no quality scores, the filtering could not be the same as the filtering used for full-length reads. To assign V/J genes and CDR3, sequences were annotated using PyIR, a Python wrapper for IgBLAST v1.9, with IMGT germline references. Reads were filtered out if the reads had weak V/J assignments (E-value above 1e-6), no CDR3, stop codons, out-of-frame junctions, or ambiguous translated residues. V3J clonotypes were defined by identical inferred V gene, J gene, and CDR3 amino acid sequence. The percentage overlap between two repertoires was calculated by dividing the number of shared unique clonotypes by the size of the smaller repertoire. Repertoire richness was assessed with RTK rarefaction, the Chao1 estimator, and Recon v2.1 estimates of unobserved clonotypes. Generation probabilities were computed with OLGA for all TCRbeta clonotypes obtained by the gDNA method from several donors. The source is immuneACCESS, and TCRdb retained only in-frame sequences with V and J called. Part of the clones is not carried over; for the studies checked, unresolved V genes explain less than half of this, and the remainder is unexplained. That table supplies the V and J calls and clone size; D and trimming were determined from the DNA. Within this sample are 1.5 million to 1.9 million clones, with 95% to 99% of them counted one time only. Roughly 0.45% of the sample rests with the top ten.

In regard to this clone: Its recognized antigen is unknown. No base qualities exist here, and no much larger clone lies one base off it.

Sequencing was performed on naive CD4+ T cells sorted from blood. The cell subset or site label, as the study defines it: CD45RA+ positively selected. Recombination joined TRBV6-6 with TRBJ2-5; TRBD2 aligns with 13 central bases. The sequence was collected from a man aged 30 to 39 in good health. The nucleotides read TGTGCCATCAGACTAGCGGGAGGCCAGACCCAGTACTTC. The encoded protein is CAIRLAGGQTQYF.